What follows is one T cell receptor (beta chain) and its context. Its antigen is currently unknown. Germline is not matched at one junction end, which may reflect a read error. CDR3 length: 17 amino acids. Germline-derived CDR1 and CDR2 are DFQATT and SNEGSKA (reference sequence). The sample comes from a study of CD8 T cells in ankylosing spondylitis. Findings and limits, study-wide: Earlier reports found some motif variants in synovial fluid and blood in reactive arthritis. Apparently characteristic of ankylosing spondylitis blood was a TCR beta motif (eight highly homologous variants).

Scientists made TCR beta libraries using quantitative 5'-RACE with molecular barcodes. TCRdb called the 5' RACE reads again in MiXCR, with one record for every CDR3 protein. The profile covers 380,000 or so distinct CDR3 sequences, with 20% appearing a single time and over 10% taken by the ten largest. The source is a male donor with ankylosing spondylitis or in good health (not recorded which). The rearrangement links TRBV20-1 to TRBJ2-2; TRBD2 aligns across 12 bases. The sequenced sample was blood, either unsorted or a sorted T cell fraction (not recorded which). CDR3 nucleotide sequence: TGCTGTGCTAGAGATTGGACTAGCGGGGAGGGGACCGGGGAGCTGTTTTTT. It specifies CCARDWTSGEGTGELFF.